A single sample gave rise to the 8 T cell receptor beta chains below, sequenced in a study of tissue T cells after allogeneic stem cell transplantation. The time point denotes: mouse harvest day 7 after allogeneic transplant. Mouse grafts combined 10^7 T-cell-depleted bone marrow cells with 10^6 splenic CD5+ T cells. Using immunoSEQ multiplex PCR, the repertoire was profiled, and TCRdb retains in-frame clones only, with some absent. The table has under 8,500 clones, 50% seen once. What was sequenced was gut tissue. The receptor source for this set is a female BALB/c mouse given C57BL/6 T cells with graft-versus-host disease after an allogeneic hematopoietic cell transplant.

This clone came up a few times. Gene names are mouse gene names. The CDR3 end is not reached by the read, which stops 1 residue before it; the germline J gene fills it in. The rearrangement links TRBV26 to TRBJ2-3; D remains unclear. From germline, CDR1 is KGHPV and CDR2 FQNQEV (reference sequence). Trimming pared 3 bases from V and 0 bases from J, leaving 7 bases between. The CDR3 runs 14 residues. CDR3 bases read: TGTGCCAGCAGTCTTGGGAAAAGTGCAGAAACGCTGTAT. It encodes CASSLGKSAETLY. The entire CDR3 reads CASSLGKSAETLYF.

In regard to this clone: All gene names here are mouse names. The read is 1 residue too short to cover the CDR3 end, so that end is filled in from the germline J gene. The rearrangement uses TRBV20 and TRBJ2-1, with TRBD2 matching 7 bases. Germline V lookup: CDR1 GFQATS, CDR2 STVNSAI. This CDR3 is 13 amino acids long. The trim removed 0 bases at V and 9 bases at J, leaving 5 bases unmatched. Here the CDR3 reads CGARDWGWDEQFF. Partial CDR3 DNA: TGTGGTGCTAGGGACTGGGGGTGGGATGAGCAGTTC. Together with reference TRBV20 and TRBJ2-1, the CDR3 gives the full variable domain: GALVYQYPRRTICKSGTSMRMECQAVGFQATSVAWYRQSPQKTFELIALSTVNSAIKYEQNFTQEKFPISHPNLSFSSMTVLNAYLEDRGLYLCGARDWGWDEQFFGPGTRLTVL.

This clone was seen a few times. Gene labels here are mouse ones. The read halts 1 residue ahead of the CDR3 end, with the missing end drawn from the germline J gene. This chain connects TRBV12-2 to TRBJ2-3; unclear D gene. This CDR3 has 14 amino acids. Deletions cut 0 bases from V and 0 bases from J, with 6 bases between. The germline V gene encodes CDR1 SGHLS and CDR2 HYDKME. CDR3 DNA (partial): TGTGCCAGCTCTCTCGTCTCTAGTGCAGAAACGCTGTAT. Encoded protein: CASSLVSSAETLY. The entire CDR3 is CASSLVSSAETLYF.

About this clone itself: Any gene name here is a mouse gene name. The read gets to within 1 residue of the CDR3 end, and the germline J gene fills in the rest. V gene TRBV20 combines with J gene TRBJ2-1; TRBD1 matches 9 bases. This CDR3 is 13 amino acids long. Germline V gene data show CDR1 as GFQATS and CDR2 as STVNSAI. With V trimmed by 4 bases and J by 3 bases, 1 base remained unmatched. The CDR3 DNA, read in part, is TGTGGTGCTAAGACAGGGGGCTATGCTGAGCAGTTC. Amino acid sequence: CGAKTGGYAEQF. The entire CDR3 protein reads CGAKTGGYAEQFF.

Concerning this clone itself: Each gene name is a mouse one. The read is 1 residue too short to cover the CDR3 end, so that end is filled in from the germline J gene. The gene calls are TRBV26 and TRBJ1-2; 8 bases align to TRBD1. V gave up 4 bases and J gave up 0 bases; unmatched junction bases: 1. Germline loops: CDR1 KGHPV, CDR2 FQNQEV (reference sequence). CDR3 size: 14 residues. The CDR3 reads CASSQQGANSDYTF. Partial CDR3 DNA: TGTGCCAGCAGTCAACAGGGGGCAAACTCCGACTACACC.

As to this clone: Gene names and germline match the mouse. The read stops 1 residue short of the end of the CDR3; the missing end is completed from the germline J gene. The rearrangement uses TRBV3 and TRBJ1-3; tentatively, D is TRBD1 (6 bases). This CDR3 is built from 15 residues. Deletions cut 4 bases from V and 0 bases from J, with 10 bases between. Per germline, CDR1 SNHLY and CDR2 FYNGKV (reference sequence). CDR3 loop: CASSSGHLSGNTLYF. CDR3 bases read: TGTGCCAGCAGCTCGGGACATCTTTCTGGAAATACGCTCTAT.

Only a few counts were recorded for this clone. Gene labels here are mouse ones. From the germline J gene comes the end of the CDR3, since the read stops 1 residue before it. The V and J genes are TRBV15 and TRBJ2-1; D is possibly TRBD1 or TRBD2 (6 bases each). V dropped 6 bases and J dropped 0 bases, with 9 bases sitting between them. The CDR3 length is 14 residues. Per the germline V gene, CDR1 is SGHND and CDR2 is FRSKSL. The CDR3 region is CASSPGANYAEQFF. CDR3 DNA, as far as it was read: TGTGCCAGCAGCCCGGGGGCTAACTATGCTGAGCAGTTC.

Remarks on this clone: Gene names are the mouse ones. The CDR3 goes on 1 residue after the read ends, and that part is filled in from the germline J gene. This CDR3 is also generated by other DNA sequences in the sample. The genes are TRBV26 and TRBJ1-1, with D unclear. This CDR3 contains 13 residues. The V gene lost 2 bases and the J gene lost 0 bases, with 4 bases spanning the gap. CDR1 KGHPV and CDR2 FQNQEV come from the germline V gene (reference sequence). The CDR3 spells CASSLGQNTEVFF. Partial CDR3 DNA: TGTGCCAGCAGTCTGGGGCAGAACACAGAAGTCTTC.